This TCR beta chain was identified during a study of a mutant IDH1 vaccine in newly diagnosed glioma. The overall study: Weeks 1, 3, 5, 7, 11, 15, 19 and 23 were when patients received their eight vaccinations. Sex distribution of treated patients was about 60% male and roughly 38% female; mean age was around 40 years. Standard pretreatment was either radiotherapy, temozolomide, or, for most, radiochemotherapy with temozolomide.

CDR1 SGHRS and CDR2 YFSETQ come from the germline V gene. Between the trimmed V and J ends, which lost 4 bases and 4 bases, there was a span of 12 bases. CDR3 length equals 14 residues. In the case of this clone: Antigen specificity is unknown.

Profiled with immunoSEQ multiplex PCR; TCRdb holds only in-frame clones, not every one. The sample includes 56,000 or so clones, around 78% seen only once; the top ten take roughly 1.8%. Overall study findings and caveats: In 85% to 95% of patients, immune responses induced by the vaccine occurred.

Time point defined: week 5, during vaccination. Vaccine doses each comprised 300 ug of mutant IDH1 20-mer peptide, with topical imiquimod. The chain employs TRBV5-1 and TRBJ2-1; D perhaps matches TRBD2 (6 bases). The origin of this receptor is a woman between 40 and 55 years old with glioma. Sequences were derived from PBMCs, sampled from a glioma patient whose treatment included an IDH1 peptide vaccine. The chain's CDR3 is CASSIRRGYNEQFF. The DNA of the CDR3 is TGCGCCAGCAGCATTAGGCGGGGATACAATGAGCAGTTCTTC.